This is a list of T cell receptor beta chains from one sample in a study of T-cell memory formation after mild COVID-19. Each CDR3 protein is one row after TCRdb ran MiXCR on the 5' RACE reads. The repertoire includes 500,000 to 650,000 distinct CDR3 sequences, roughly 20% of them detected once, and roughly 8.3% sits in the top ten. The sequenced material came from PBMCs or a T cell subset sorted from them (not recorded which). These receptors came from an adult woman who had mild COVID-19 (a few samples of this study predate the infection). Cell type and time point are not known. CDR3s include the opening cysteine and the closing phenylalanine or tryptophan.

CDR3 length,V gene,CDR3 protein
12,TRBV12-3/TRBV12-4,CASSLSVVEQFF
14,TRBV5-1,CASSLGTYTGELFF
16,TRBV7-2,CASSEQGATIGETQYF
16,TRBV7-8,CASSSQGALGTETQYF
14,TRBV7-2,CASSNRAGDSPLHF
15,TRBV20-1,CSARRDSYSNQPQHF
14,TRBV5-1,CASSGEGSLYEQYF
15,TRBV6-2/TRBV6-3,CASSFLGRVEAEAFF
19,TRBV20-1,CSASGWLGVTLAGSYEQYF
17,TRBV11-1,CASTPERGRGPPREQYF
17,TRBV2,CASAPGTPGTGANVLTF
17,TRBV5-1,CASSFGGEAGRTDTQYF
13,TRBV12-3/TRBV12-4,CASSLAGFDGYTF
14,TRBV20-1,CSAGLLGSSYEQYF
15,TRBV5-6,CASSLEGDEDTEAFF
14,TRBV9,CASSVDRGAGELFF
14,TRBV7-2,CASSLVLLRSEAFF
16,TRBV5-1,CASSLRTGVSTDTQYF
13,TRBV12-3/TRBV12-4,CASSFPEGYGYTF
15,TRBV12-3/TRBV12-4,CASSLAADSNQPQHF
15,TRBV4-2,CASSQDLPSNNEQFF
15,TRBV20-1,CSARALAGGLETQYF
15,TRBV20-1,CSAHAGSSGSYEQYF
12,TRBV12-3/TRBV12-4,CASSLASWGQFF
16,TRBV6-2/TRBV6-3,CASSYSGSGDTGELFF
15,TRBV29-1,CSVEVIQLHGNTIYF
13,TRBV7-2,CASSLQGATATHF
13,TRBV27,CASRSPRNYGYTF
15,TRBV5-4,CASSPPGQANEKLFF
16,TRBV5-6,CASSLAWAGSSYEQYF
18,TRBV12-3/TRBV12-4,CASSLVRARGSGANVLTF
15,TRBV7-3,CASSLWGQSTDTQYF
15,TRBV5-1,CASSPDRATNEKLFF
16,TRBV5-6,CASSLAQGMENTEAFF
16,TRBV11-3,CASSGTGLAGGNEQFF
13,TRBV6-2/TRBV6-3,CATAGQGVNEQFF
14,TRBV20-1,CSAGDTRRGNEQFF
16,TRBV9,CASSNPAGASTDTQYF
15,TRBV5-1,CASSFNRPSNYGYTF
14,TRBV19,CASTPPVGITEAFF
14,TRBV11-3,CASSLSPGIYGYTF
14,TRBV7-3,CASSETDRGYGYTF
14,TRBV6-6,CASSYLTSNYGYTF
18,TRBV4-2,CASSHAGTSGGGADTQYF
14,TRBV27,CASSPWAGDSPLHF
12,TRBV29-1,CSAEAGGSEAFF
14,TRBV5-1,CASSLGEGGAAAFF
13,TRBV24-1,CATSAPPGSEQHF
13,TRBV10-3,CAISQGRQETQYF
15,TRBV5-1,CASSLVSADYNEQFF
15,TRBV5-1,CASSLDGLPTDTQYF